The source of this TCR beta chain is a study of T cell responses to AZD1222 COVID-19 vaccine. The CDR3 spans 13 residues. Germline assignment: CDR1 LGHDT and CDR2 YNNKEL (reference sequence). V was cut by 0 bases and J by 5 bases, with 7 bases left in between. Notes on this clone: The antigen is unknown.

Whole-study results and caveats: Two AZD1222 administrations were followed by greater Spike-specific TCR breadth and depth. Vaccine-related CD4 TCRs covered spike, predominating at 160-218 and 743-854. Females made up more of the donors, who were largely white British, and clonal diversity may have come out too low. Among spike-specific TCRs, nearly half reportedly target unmutated variant regions.

Here immunoSEQ multiplex PCR was the method, and the copy in TCRdb shows in-frame clones only, minus some. Of some 150,000 clones listed, about 92% are singletons. The chain combines TRBV3-1 (or the pseudogene TRBV3-2) with TRBJ2-5; D possibly corresponds to TRBD2 (5 bases). The receptor was isolated from an adult in good health. Sequenced material: peripheral blood, taken on day 0 of AZD1222 vaccination. CDR3 bases: TGTGCCAGCAGCCAAGAGAGAGGGGAGACCCAGTACTTC. As protein: CASSQERGETQYF.